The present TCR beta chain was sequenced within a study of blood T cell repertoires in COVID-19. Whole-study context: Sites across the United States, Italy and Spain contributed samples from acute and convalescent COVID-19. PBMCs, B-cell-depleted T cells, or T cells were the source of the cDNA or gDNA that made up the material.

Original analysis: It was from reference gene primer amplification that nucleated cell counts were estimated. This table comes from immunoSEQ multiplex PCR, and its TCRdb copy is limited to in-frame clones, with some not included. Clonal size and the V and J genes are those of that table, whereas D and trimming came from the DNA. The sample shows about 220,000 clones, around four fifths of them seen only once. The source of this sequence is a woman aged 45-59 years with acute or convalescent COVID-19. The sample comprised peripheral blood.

The CDR3 bases are TGCAGTGCTAGTGGATCGGATAATTCACCCCTCCACTTT. Its translation: CSASGSDNSPLHF. V usage is TRBV20-1 and J usage is TRBJ1-6; D gene ambiguous. CDR3 size: 13 residues. Deletions cut 3 bases from V and 5 bases from J, with 8 bases between. Germline loops: CDR1 DFQATT, CDR2 SNEGSKA (reference sequence).